Below, 9 T cell receptor beta chains from the same sample are listed, as sequenced in a study of early T cells in non-severe SARS-CoV-2 infection. TCRdb independently ran MiXCR on the 5' RACE reads; one entry per CDR3 protein. The sample contains 65,000 to 75,000 distinct CDR3 sequences, roughly 12% of which appear only once. Sequenced material: whole blood. The receptor source for this set is an adult who was a healthcare worker with PCR-confirmed SARS-CoV-2 infection or an uninfected control (not recorded which).

The chain couples TRBV29-1 to TRBJ2-3; D is unresolved. V was clipped by 1 base and J by 6 bases, with 8 bases between them. CDR1 is SQVTM, CDR2 ANQGSEA, per germline. The CDR3 is 12 amino acids. Here the CDR3 DNA reads TGCAGCGTTGAAGGACTTTTGGATACGCAGTATTTT. Amino acid sequence: CSVEGLLDTQYF.

At least ten counts were recorded for this clonotype. V usage is TRBV20-1 and J usage is TRBJ1-1; D may be TRBD1 (6 bases). Germline loops: CDR1 DFQATT, CDR2 SNEGSKA (reference sequence). The CDR3 extends over 13 amino acids. Trimming pared 6 bases from V and 8 bases from J, leaving 19 bases between. CDR3 region: CSALDRWSAEAFF. The CDR3 coding sequence is TGCAGTGCCCTCGACAGGTGGTCCGCCGAAGCTTTCTTT.

Judged by abundance, this clonotype is medium-sized. This sequence joins TRBV7-2 and TRBJ2-1; D unresolved. There are 13 residues in the CDR3. CDR1 is SGHTA and CDR2 is FQGNSA in the germline V gene. V was clipped by 5 bases and J by 4 bases, with 9 bases between them. The CDR3 DNA follows: TGTGCCAGCAGCCCATACTTGTACAATGAGCAGTTCTTC. Its protein is CASSPYLYNEQFF.

The gene calls are TRBV11-3 and TRBJ2-5, with TRBD2 identical over 13 bases. J was trimmed by 7 bases and V by 4 bases; bases with no gene match: 9. The germline gives CDR1 SGHNT, CDR2 YENEEA. The CDR3 totals 16 residues. CDR3 bases: TGTGCCAGCAGCTCCGGACTAGCGGGAGTAAGGGGGACCCAGTACTTC. Amino acids: CASSSGLAGVRGTQYF. Drawing the rest from reference TRBV11-3 and TRBJ2-5, the complete variable domain is EAGVVQSPRYKIIEKKQPVAFWCNPISGHNTLYWYLQNLGQGPELLIRYENEEAVDDSQLPKDRFSAERLKGVDSTLKIQPAELGDSAVYLCASSSGLAGVRGTQYFGPGTRLLVL.

There are many counts of this clonotype. The chain links TRBV6-1 to TRBJ2-7; D not certain. The germline V and J ends were trimmed by 8 bases and 4 bases, with 12 bases remaining between them. CDR3 length: 12 amino acids. Looked up from germline, CDR1 is MNHNS and CDR2 is SASEGT. The chain's CDR3 is CASFNRVYEQYF. The DNA for the CDR3 is TGTGCCAGCTTTAACCGCGTTTACGAGCAGTACTTC.

There are many counts of this clonotype. V usage is TRBV4-2 and J usage is TRBJ2-1; TRBD2 aligns across 7 bases. The germline CDR1 and CDR2 sequences are LGHNA and YNFKEQ. Unmatched junction bases numbered 7, after V lost 4 bases and J lost 7 bases. The CDR3 sequence is 14 residues long. The CDR3 spells CASSRPSGGNEQFF. DNA for the CDR3: TGTGCCAGCAGCCGCCCTAGCGGCGGTAATGAGCAGTTCTTC.

In this sample, this clonotype turned up many times. This chain connects TRBV3-1 to TRBJ2-6; unclear D gene. Germline CDR1 and CDR2: LGHDT and YNNKEL (reference sequence). The germline V and J ends were trimmed by 0 bases and 2 bases, with 8 bases remaining between them. This CDR3 is built from 16 residues. The CDR3 DNA reads as TGTGCCAGCAGCCAAGATTCGGCGGCTGGGGCCAACGTCCTGACTTTC. This encodes CASSQDSAAGANVLTF. The full variable domain, completed using reference TRBV3-1 and TRBJ2-6, is DTAVSQTPKYLVTQMGNDKSIKCEQNLGHDTMYWYKQDSKKFLKIMFSYNNKELIINETVPNRFSPKSPDKAHLNLHINSLELGDSAVYFCASSQDSAAGANVLTFGAGSRLTVL.

The table lists this clonotype with many counts. The chain employs TRBV12-5 and TRBJ2-7; D is perhaps TRBD1 or TRBD2 (5 bases each). This CDR3 region has 13 residues. Germline V CDR1 and CDR2: LGHNT, FRNRAP. V shed 5 bases and J shed 7 bases, with 15 bases lying between them. CDR3 sequence reads: CASGPGTGSEQYF. CDR3 nucleotide sequence: TGTGCTAGTGGTCCGGGGACGGGGAGTGAGCAGTACTTC.

The sample holds many counts of this clonotype. This chain links TRBV7-9 with TRBJ2-5; the D gene is possibly TRBD2 (5 bases). V lost 1 base and J lost 4, with 10 bases in between. The CDR3 is 14 amino acids. Per the germline V gene, CDR1 is SEHNR and CDR2 is FQNEAQ (reference sequence). In DNA, the CDR3 is TGTGCCAGCAGCTTAGGGAGAGGGTCAGAGACCCAGTACTTC. Residues: CASSLGRGSETQYF.